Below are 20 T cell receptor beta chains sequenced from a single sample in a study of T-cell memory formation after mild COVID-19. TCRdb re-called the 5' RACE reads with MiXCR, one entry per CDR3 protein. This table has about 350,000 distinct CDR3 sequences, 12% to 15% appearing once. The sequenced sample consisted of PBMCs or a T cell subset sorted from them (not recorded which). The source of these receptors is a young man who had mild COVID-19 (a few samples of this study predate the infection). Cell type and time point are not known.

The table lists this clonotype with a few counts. The CDR3 DNA reads TGCGCCAGCAGCTCCCCTTCTCAGTACACCGGGGAGCTGTTTTTT. Residues: CASSSPSQYTGELFF. This chain joins TRBV4-1 and TRBJ2-2; the D is unclear. This CDR3 contains 15 residues. V dropped 5 bases and J dropped 3 bases, with 13 bases sitting between them. The V gene's germline CDR1 is MGHRA and CDR2 YSYEKL.

CDR3 loop: CSARGNRDSKHQPQHF. The CDR3 DNA is TGCAGTGCTAGGGGAAACCGGGACAGTAAACACCAGCCCCAGCATTTT. V is TRBV20-1 and J is TRBJ1-5, with 7 bases matching TRBD1. This CDR3 comprises 16 residues. Germline V gene data show CDR1 as DFQATT and CDR2 as SNEGSKA (reference sequence). After removal of 3 bases from V and 7 bases from J, the junction contained 15 bases not matched to a gene.

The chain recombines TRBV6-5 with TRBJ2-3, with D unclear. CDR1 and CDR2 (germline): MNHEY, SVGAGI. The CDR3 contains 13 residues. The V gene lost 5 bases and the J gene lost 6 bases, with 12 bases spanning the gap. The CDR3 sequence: CASSTYLGDTQYF. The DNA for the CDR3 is TGTGCCAGCAGTACGTACTTAGGCGATACGCAGTATTTT.

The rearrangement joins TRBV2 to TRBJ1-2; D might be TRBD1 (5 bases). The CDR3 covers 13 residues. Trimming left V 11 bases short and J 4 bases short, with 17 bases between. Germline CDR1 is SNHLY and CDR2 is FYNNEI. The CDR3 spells CACQGRSIYGYTF. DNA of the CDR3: TGTGCCTGCCAGGGTCGTTCTATCTATGGCTACACCTTC. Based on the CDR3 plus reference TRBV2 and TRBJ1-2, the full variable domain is EPEVTQTPSHQVTQMGQEVILRCVPISNHLYFYWYRQILGQKVEFLVSFYNNEISEKSEIFDDQFSVERPDGSNFTLKIRSTKLEDSAMYFCACQGRSIYGYTFGSGTRLTVV.

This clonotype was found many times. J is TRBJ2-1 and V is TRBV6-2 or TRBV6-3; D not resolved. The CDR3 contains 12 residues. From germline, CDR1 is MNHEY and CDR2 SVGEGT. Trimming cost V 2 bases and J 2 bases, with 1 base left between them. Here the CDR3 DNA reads TGTGCCAGCAGTTACCCCTACAATGAGCAGTTCTTC. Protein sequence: CASSYPYNEQFF.

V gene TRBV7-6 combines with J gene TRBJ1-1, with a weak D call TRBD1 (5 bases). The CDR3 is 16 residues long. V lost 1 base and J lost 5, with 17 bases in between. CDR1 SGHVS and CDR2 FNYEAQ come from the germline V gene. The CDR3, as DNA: TGTGCCAGCAGCTTAGGGACAAGGATTGGGAATACTGAAGCTTTCTTT. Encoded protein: CASSLGTRIGNTEAFF.

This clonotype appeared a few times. The CDR3: CASSLVGQSDSYNSPLHF. The CDR3 DNA sequence: TGCGCCAGCAGCTTGGTGGGGCAGTCCGACTCCTATAATTCACCCCTCCACTTT. The V call is TRBV5-1, the J call TRBJ1-6, with a possible D match to TRBD1 (5 bases). This CDR3 spans 18 amino acids. Trimming shortened V by 0 bases and J by 0 bases, and 13 bases separated the two germline ends. In germline, CDR1 is SGHRS, CDR2 YFSETQ. Full variable domain (outside the CDR3, taken from reference TRBV5-1 and TRBJ1-6): KAGVTQTPRYLIKTRGQQVTLSCSPISGHRSVSWYQQTPGQGLQFLFEYFSETQRNKGNFPGRFSGRQFSNSRSEMNVSTLELGDSALYLCASSLVGQSDSYNSPLHFGNGTRLTVT.

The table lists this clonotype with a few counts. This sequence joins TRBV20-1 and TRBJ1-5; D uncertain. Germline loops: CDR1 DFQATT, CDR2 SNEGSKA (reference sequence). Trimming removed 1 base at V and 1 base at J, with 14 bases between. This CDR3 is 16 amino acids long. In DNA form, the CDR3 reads TGCAGTGCTAGAGGTGTCGTGGACGGCAGCAATCAGCCCCAGCATTTT. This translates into CSARGVVDGSNQPQHF.

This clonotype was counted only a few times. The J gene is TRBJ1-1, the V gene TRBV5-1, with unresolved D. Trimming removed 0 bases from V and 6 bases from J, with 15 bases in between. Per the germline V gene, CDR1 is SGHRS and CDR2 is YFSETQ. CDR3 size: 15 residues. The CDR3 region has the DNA TGCGCCAGCAGCTTGGTTGTTCAGAATGGGGCTGAAGCTTTCTTT. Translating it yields CASSLVVQNGAEAFF.

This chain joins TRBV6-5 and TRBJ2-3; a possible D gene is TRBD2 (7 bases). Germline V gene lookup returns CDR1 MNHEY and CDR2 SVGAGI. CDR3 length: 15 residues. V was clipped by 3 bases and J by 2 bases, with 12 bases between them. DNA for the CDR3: TGTGCCAGCAGTTATGGCGGGGGCTACACAGATACGCAGTATTTT. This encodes CASSYGGGYTDTQYF.

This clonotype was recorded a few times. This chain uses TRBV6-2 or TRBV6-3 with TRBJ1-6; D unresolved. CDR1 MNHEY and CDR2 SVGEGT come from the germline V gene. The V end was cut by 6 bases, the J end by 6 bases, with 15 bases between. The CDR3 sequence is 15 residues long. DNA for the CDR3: TGTGCCAGCAGCGCTACCCCTCGGGGTAATTCACCCCTCCACTTT. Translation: CASSATPRGNSPLHF.

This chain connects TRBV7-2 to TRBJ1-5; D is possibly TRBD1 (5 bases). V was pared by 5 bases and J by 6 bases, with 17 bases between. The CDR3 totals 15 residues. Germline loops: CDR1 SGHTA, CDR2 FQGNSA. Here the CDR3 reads CASSQRQGEAQPQHF. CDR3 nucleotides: TGTGCCAGCAGCCAGAGGCAGGGAGAGGCTCAGCCCCAGCATTTT.

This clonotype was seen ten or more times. The CDR3 loop reads CASSSRVWTGELFF. CDR3 DNA: TGTGCCAGCAGCTCTAGGGTGTGGACCGGGGAGCTGTTTTTT. The chain couples TRBV7-8 to TRBJ2-2; D gene ambiguous. The V gene lost 4 bases and the J gene lost 5 bases, with 11 bases spanning the gap. Germline V lookup: CDR1 SGHVS, CDR2 FQNEAQ. The CDR3 has 14 residues.

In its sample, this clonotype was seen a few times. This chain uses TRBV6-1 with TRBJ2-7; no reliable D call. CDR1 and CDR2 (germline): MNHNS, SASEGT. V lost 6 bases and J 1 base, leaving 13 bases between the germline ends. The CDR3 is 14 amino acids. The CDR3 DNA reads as TGTGCCAGCAGGACGGTCCTAGGGTCCTACGAGCAGTACGTC. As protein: CASRTVLGSYEQYV.

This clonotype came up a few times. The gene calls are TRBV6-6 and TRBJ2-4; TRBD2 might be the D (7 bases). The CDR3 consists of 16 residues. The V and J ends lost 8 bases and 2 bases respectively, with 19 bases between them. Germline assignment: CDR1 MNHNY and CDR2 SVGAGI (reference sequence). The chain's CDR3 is CASPPHGGATKNIQYF. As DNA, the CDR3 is TGTGCCAGCCCGCCTCATGGGGGGGCTACCAAAAACATTCAGTACTTC.

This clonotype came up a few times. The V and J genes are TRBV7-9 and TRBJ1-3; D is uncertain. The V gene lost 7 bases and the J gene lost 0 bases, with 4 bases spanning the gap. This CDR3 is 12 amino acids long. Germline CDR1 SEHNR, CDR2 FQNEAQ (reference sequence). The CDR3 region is CASTRSGNTIYF. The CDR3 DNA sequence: TGTGCCAGCACGCGCTCTGGAAACACCATATATTTT.

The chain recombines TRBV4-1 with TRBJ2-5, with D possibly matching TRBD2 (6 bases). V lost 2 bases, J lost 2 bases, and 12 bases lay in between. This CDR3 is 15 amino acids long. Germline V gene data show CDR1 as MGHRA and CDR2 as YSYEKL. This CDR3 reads CASSQPGLSQETQYF. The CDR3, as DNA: TGCGCCAGCAGCCAACCGGGACTTTCACAAGAGACCCAGTACTTC.

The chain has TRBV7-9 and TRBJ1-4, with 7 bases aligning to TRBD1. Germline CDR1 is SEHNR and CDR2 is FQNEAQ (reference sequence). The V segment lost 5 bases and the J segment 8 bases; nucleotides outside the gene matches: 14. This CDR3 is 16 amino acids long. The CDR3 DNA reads TGTGCCAGCAGCACCACCAGGGTCAGGGGGAGCGAAAAACTGTTTTTT. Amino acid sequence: CASSTTRVRGSEKLFF. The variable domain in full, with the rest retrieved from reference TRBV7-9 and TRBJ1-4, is DTGVSQNPRHKITKRGQNVTFRCDPISEHNRLYWYRQTLGQGPEFLTYFQNEAQLEKSRLLSDRFSAERPKGSFSTLEIQRTEQGDSAMYLCASSTTRVRGSEKLFFGSGTQLSVL.

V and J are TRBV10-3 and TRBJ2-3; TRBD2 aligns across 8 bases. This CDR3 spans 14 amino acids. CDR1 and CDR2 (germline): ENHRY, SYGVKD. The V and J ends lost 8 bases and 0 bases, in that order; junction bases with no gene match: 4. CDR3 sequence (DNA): TGTGCCATCGGTAGCGGGGACAGCACAGATACGCAGTATTTT. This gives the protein CAIGSGDSTDTQYF.

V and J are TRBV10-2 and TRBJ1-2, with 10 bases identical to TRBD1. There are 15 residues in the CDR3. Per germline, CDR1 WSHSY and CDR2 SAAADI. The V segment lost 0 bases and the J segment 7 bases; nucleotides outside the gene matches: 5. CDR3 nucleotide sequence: TGCGCCAGCAGTGAGTCGGTGGGACAGGGGCTTGGCTACACCTTC. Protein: CASSESVGQGLGYTF.